Sequencing of this T cell receptor (beta chain) was carried out in a study of early T cells in non-severe SARS-CoV-2 infection. For the study at large: RNA in bulk from unsorted whole blood was sequenced, and chains were unpaired.

V was shortened by 3 bases and J by 1 base, with 7 bases between the two germline ends. Germline loops: CDR1 KGHSH, CDR2 LQKENI. The CDR3 covers 13 residues. Whole-study results and caveats: Missing private and CD4 specificities, VDJdb matching favored anti-spike CD8 responses.

This clonotype was counted only a few times. Its antigen is as yet unknown. Unique molecular identifiers were added to individual cDNA molecules. TCRdb used MiXCR to reprocess the 5' RACE reads, holding one entry per CDR3 protein. The top ten clones hold over 10% of a sample with fewer than 60,000 distinct CDR3 sequences, around 10% of them seen once. The sequenced sample was whole blood. This TCR derives from an adult who was a healthcare worker with PCR-confirmed SARS-CoV-2 infection or an uninfected control (not recorded which). The genes are TRBV18 and TRBJ2-7; no clear D gene. The CDR3 bases are TGTGCCAGCTCACCGGCCAGATCCTACGAGCAGTACTTC. Its protein is CASSPARSYEQYF.